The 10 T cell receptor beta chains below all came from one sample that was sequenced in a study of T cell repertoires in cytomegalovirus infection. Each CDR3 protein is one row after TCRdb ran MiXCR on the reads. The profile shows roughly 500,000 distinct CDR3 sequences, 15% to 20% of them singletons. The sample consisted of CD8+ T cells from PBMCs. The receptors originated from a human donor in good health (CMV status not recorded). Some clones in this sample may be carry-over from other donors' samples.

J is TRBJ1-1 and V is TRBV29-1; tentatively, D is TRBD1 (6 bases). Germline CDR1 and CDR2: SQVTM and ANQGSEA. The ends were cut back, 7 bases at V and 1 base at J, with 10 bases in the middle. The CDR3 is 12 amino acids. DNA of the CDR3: TGCAGCGCCTACAGGGAGAACACTGAAGCTTTCTTT. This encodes CSAYRENTEAFF.

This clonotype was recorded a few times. The CDR3 nucleotides read TGCAGCACCCAGGACAGGGCTGTAGATACGCAGTATTTT. It is translated as CSTQDRAVDTQYF. The chain has TRBV29-1 and TRBJ2-3; 8 bases map to TRBD1. Trimming cost V 8 bases and J 5 bases; bases outside gene matches: 9. The germline V gene encodes CDR1 SQVTM and CDR2 ANQGSEA. The CDR3 has 13 amino acids.

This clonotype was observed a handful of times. The CDR3 nucleotides are TGTGCCAGCAGTCCCCGCGGCAGCCGCCTTAATTCACCCCTCCACTTT. Encoded protein: CASSPRGSRLNSPLHF. The chain carries TRBV27 and TRBJ1-6; no reliable D call. V lost 5 bases and J 6 bases, leaving 17 bases between the germline ends. The CDR3 has 16 residues. Germline loops: CDR1 MNHEY, CDR2 SMNVEV (reference sequence).

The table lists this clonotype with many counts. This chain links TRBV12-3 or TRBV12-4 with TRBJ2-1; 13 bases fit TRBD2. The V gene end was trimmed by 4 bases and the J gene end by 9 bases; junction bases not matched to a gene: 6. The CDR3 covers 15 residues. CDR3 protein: CASSSGLAGWSEQFF. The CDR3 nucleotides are TGTGCCAGCAGTTCGGGACTAGCGGGATGGAGTGAGCAGTTCTTC.

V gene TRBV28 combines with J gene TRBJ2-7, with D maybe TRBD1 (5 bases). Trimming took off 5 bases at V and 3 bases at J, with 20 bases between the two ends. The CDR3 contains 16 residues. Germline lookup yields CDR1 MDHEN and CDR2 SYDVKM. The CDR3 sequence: CASSDGLGHQDYEQYF. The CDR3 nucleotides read TGTGCCAGCAGTGATGGGTTGGGGCACCAAGACTACGAGCAGTACTTC.

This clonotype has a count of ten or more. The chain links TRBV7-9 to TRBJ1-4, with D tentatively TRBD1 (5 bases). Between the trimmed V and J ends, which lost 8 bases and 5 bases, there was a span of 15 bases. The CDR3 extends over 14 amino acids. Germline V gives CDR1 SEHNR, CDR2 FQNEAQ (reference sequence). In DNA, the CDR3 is TGTGCCAGCGGATCGGGACGGTTAAATGAAAAACTGTTTTTT. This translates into CASGSGRLNEKLFF.

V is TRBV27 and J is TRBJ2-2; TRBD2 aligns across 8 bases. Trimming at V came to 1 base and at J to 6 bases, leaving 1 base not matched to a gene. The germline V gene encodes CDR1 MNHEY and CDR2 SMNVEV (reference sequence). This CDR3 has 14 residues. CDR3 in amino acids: CASSLYGGAGELFF. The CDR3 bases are TGTGCCAGCAGTTTATACGGGGGGGCCGGGGAGCTGTTTTTT.

The CDR3 reads CSVEGETQYF. As DNA, the CDR3 is TGCAGCGTTGAAGGGGAGACCCAGTACTTC. The rearrangement uses TRBV29-1 and TRBJ2-5; D is unclear. The germline CDR1 and CDR2 sequences are SQVTM and ANQGSEA. The CDR3 runs 10 residues. The V end lost 1 base, the J end lost 5 bases, and 2 bases lay between the germline ends.

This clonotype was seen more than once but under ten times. The CDR3: CASSGQGSRGEKLFF. The CDR3 region has the DNA TGTGCCAGCAGTGGACAGGGTTCACGCGGTGAAAAACTGTTTTTT. The rearrangement uses TRBV27 and TRBJ1-4; 8 bases are a match to TRBD1. V was clipped by 5 bases and J by 7 bases; unmatched bases: 9. Germline V lookup: CDR1 MNHEY, CDR2 SMNVEV (reference sequence). The CDR3 spans 15 residues.

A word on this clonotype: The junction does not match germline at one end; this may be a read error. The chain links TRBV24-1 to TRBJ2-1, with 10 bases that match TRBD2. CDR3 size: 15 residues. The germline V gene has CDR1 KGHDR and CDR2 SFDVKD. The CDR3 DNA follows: TGTGCCACCAGTGTTTTGTCTAGCGGGAGTAGTGAGCAGTTCTTC. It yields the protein CATSVLSSGSSEQFF.